This T cell receptor (beta chain) came from a study of T cell responses to AZD1222 COVID-19 vaccine. Study observations and caveats: Spike-specific TCR repertoires showed rising breadth and depth after two AZD1222 doses. Only after the peak T cell response were repertoires sampled.

For this clone: Its antigen is still unknown.

V was clipped by 4 bases and J by 5 bases; unmatched bases: 14. The CDR3 contains 18 residues. Germline loops: CDR1 MNHEY, CDR2 SVGEGT. Sequencing used immunoSEQ multiplex PCR; TCRdb keeps in-frame clones, though not all of them. The top ten hold 26% of the sample, which has roughly 100,000 clones, almost 90% seen once. This sequence joins TRBV6-2 or TRBV6-3 and TRBJ2-7, with 13 bases fitting TRBD2. The clonotype originates from an adult in good health. Sequenced here: peripheral blood, sampled on day 0 of AZD1222 vaccination. CDR3 amino acids: CASSLPARTSGRSHEQYF. CDR3 coding DNA: TGTGCCAGCAGTTTACCAGCCCGGACTAGCGGGAGATCCCACGAGCAGTACTTC.